Listed below are T cell receptor beta chains from one sample, sequenced in a study of T cell responses to AZD1222 COVID-19 vaccine. The assay was immunoSEQ multiplex PCR, and TCRdb's table has in-frame clones only and misses some. This sample carries 85,000 to 120,000 clones, 86% of them seen once, and the ten largest clones take approximately 5%. The starting material was peripheral blood, obtained on day 0 of AZD1222 vaccination. The receptors were sampled from an adult in good health. Each CDR3 is given with its conserved first and last residue. D genes are given only for firm matches. The size field is filled for only some rows; it gives once, few, many or a size class.

j_call clone_size v_call d_call cdr3_nt cdr3_aa
TRBJ1-5 . TRBV5-1 TRBD1 TGCGCCAGCAGCCCGACAGGGGGAACGGGTCAGCCCCAGCATTTT CASSPTGGTGQPQHF
TRBJ2-3 once TRBV4-3 TRBD2 TGCGCCAGCAGCCAAGAAGGACTAGCCGGCGCAGATACGCAGTATTTT CASSQEGLAGADTQYF
TRBJ2-3 . TRBV18 TRBD1 TGTGCCAGCTCACCCGGGACAGGGGCTACAGATACGCAGTATTTT CASSPGTGATDTQYF
TRBJ2-7 . TRBV29-1 . TGCAGCGCCGTATCCGCGAACTACGAGCAGTACTTC CSAVSANYEQYF
TRBJ2-1 many TRBV6-4 TRBD1 TGTGCCAGCAGCCCCGGGACAGGGGGGTTTGGTGAGCAGTTCTTC CASSPGTGGFGEQFF
TRBJ2-5 . TRBV4-2 . TGTGCCAGCAGCCAAGACCGAGGGAGTGAGACCCAGTACTTC CASSQDRGSETQYF
TRBJ1-6 few TRBV19 . TGTGCCAGTGCGAGGGGCACGACTAAAATATCACCCCTCCACTTT CASARGTTKISPLHF
TRBJ1-6 . TRBV11-2 . TGTGCCAGCAGCTTATCATTGCCCCCTTCTAATTCACCCCTCCACTTT CASSLSLPPSNSPLHF
TRBJ2-7 . TRBV3-1/TRBV3-2 TRBD2 TGTGCCAGCAGCCAAGGGACTAGCGGGGCCTACGAGCAGTACTTC CASSQGTSGAYEQYF
TRBJ2-2 . TRBV15 . TGTGCCACCAGCGGGGGCGATGGGACCGGGGAGCTGTTTTTT CATSGGDGTGELFF
TRBJ1-2 . TRBV2 . TGTGCCAGCAGTTCCGGGACGGTGACCTATGGCTACACCTTC CASSSGTVTYGYTF
TRBJ2-5 . TRBV5-1 TRBD1 TGCGCCAGCAGTCGGACAGGGGGAGAGACCCAGTACTTC CASSRTGGETQYF
TRBJ2-1 . TRBV7-2 . TGTGCCAGCAGCTCAACTGGGGGTAATGAGCAGTTCTTC CASSSTGGNEQFF
TRBJ2-1 . TRBV13 TRBD2 TGTGCCAGCAGCCTATCAGGACTAGCCCACAATGAGCAGTTCTTC CASSLSGLAHNEQFF
TRBJ2-1 . TRBV9 . TGTGCCAGCAGCGTAGCCCCAGCCTACAATGAGCAGTTCTTC CASSVAPAYNEQFF